Given below is one T cell receptor (beta chain) in context. Antigen specificity is unknown. The CDR3 extends 3 residues past the end of the read, so its final part is completed from the germline J gene. Clones were read by immunoSEQ multiplex PCR, and TCRdb kept only the in-frame ones, dropping some. Found here are some 20,000 clones; the top ten clones hold approximately 5.2%. This CDR3 is 12 amino acids long. With 8 bases removed from V and 8 bases from J, the gap between germline ends came to 13 bases. Germline V gives CDR1 MDHEN, CDR2 SYDVKM. The data belong to a study of T cells in women clearing cervical HPV infection. Study summary: With HLA typing for only a few women, HLA confounding remains possible. Findings and limits, study-wide: It is unknown whether associations predate infection; no effector/memory or HPV-specific sorting. CIN3+ cases had significantly higher TCR richness than controls; evenness did not differ. TRBV6-7 relative abundance averaged approximately 0.11% in cases and 0.15% to 0.2% in controls.

The TCR was taken from a woman between 18 and 69 years old with a cervical HPV16 infection that either progressed to CIN3+ or cleared (not recorded which). Sequencing was done on a sample of blood buffy coat. The chain uses TRBV28 and TRBJ2-1; D not resolved. CDR3 DNA, as far as it was read: TGTGCCAGCGGAACGTTGGGCGATGAG. Protein: CASGTLGDE. The entire CDR3 reads CASGTLGDEQFF.